This TCR beta chain emerged from a study of blood T cell repertoires in COVID-19. Study-level information: Some COVID-19 samples were acute and others convalescent; all came from the United States, Italy and Spain. Nucleic acid was either cDNA or gDNA, and it came from T cells, B-cell-depleted T cells, or PBMCs.

V was cut by 0 bases and J by 9 bases, with 18 bases left in between. This CDR3 comprises 16 residues. Germline V gene sequence: CDR1 LGHDT, CDR2 YNNKEL (reference sequence). Using immunoSEQ multiplex PCR, the repertoire was profiled, and TCRdb retains in-frame clones only, with some absent. Among more than 200,000 clones listed, about 83% were seen once. Sequenced: peripheral blood. The chain has TRBV3-1 (or the pseudogene TRBV3-2) and TRBJ1-3; tentatively, D is TRBD1 (6 bases). This clonotype was obtained from a woman aged 50 to 60 with acute or convalescent COVID-19. This CDR3 is CASSQDGGGTSLTIYF. The CDR3 nucleotides are TGTGCCAGCAGCCAAGATGGGGGGGGCACCTCCCTCACCATATATTTT.